The rows below give T cell receptor beta chains drawn from one sample of a study of blood T cell repertoires in COVID-19. The method was immunoSEQ multiplex PCR; TCRdb's version includes in-frame clones alone and lacks a portion of them. The repertoire consists of over 150,000 clones, with about 86% occurring once and the leading ten covering around 12%. Sequenced sample: peripheral blood. The receptors here all came from a woman in her 70s with COVID-19, enrolled during active disease. Each CDR3 is given with its conserved first and last residue. The order of the fields is V gene, J gene, clone size, D gene, CDR3 DNA, CDR3 protein. A D gene is named only where the DNA matches it firmly. Clone size is given for some rows only: seen once, a few or many times, or a class if the clone is expanded.

TRBV29-1,TRBJ1-5,.,TRBD1,TGCAGCGCCCTCGTTGGGACAGGGTTTGGCAATCAGCCCCAGCATTTT,CSALVGTGFGNQPQHF
TRBV5-4,TRBJ2-7,.,TRBD2,TGTGCCAGCAGCCCCAAACAAAGAGCGGGAGGCTCAACCTACGAGCAGTACTTC,CASSPKQRAGGSTYEQYF
TRBV28,TRBJ2-1,.,TRBD2,TGTGCCAGCAGTTTCAGACTAGCGGGAAAAAGGGACAATGAGCAGTTCTTC,CASSFRLAGKRDNEQFF
TRBV19,TRBJ2-2,.,TRBD1,TGTGCCAGTACCATTCAGGGGGCGAACACCGGGGAGCTGTTTTTT,CASTIQGANTGELFF
TRBV6-6,TRBJ2-7,.,.,TGTGCCAGCAGTGCCCAGGGCTACGAGCAGTACTTC,CASSAQGYEQYF
TRBV3-1/TRBV3-2,TRBJ1-4,.,.,TGTGCCAGCAGCCGCCGTCCGAAGGCGGCAACTAATGAAAAACTGTTTTTT,CASSRRPKAATNEKLFF
TRBV29-1,TRBJ1-2,.,TRBD1,TGCAGCGTTGATCTGGGACAGGGGAGTAGCTACACCTTC,CSVDLGQGSSYTF
TRBV4-1,TRBJ2-3,once,TRBD2,TGCGCCAGCAGCCAGAGAGGGACTAGCGGGATAACAGATACGCAGTATTTT,CASSQRGTSGITDTQYF
TRBV19,TRBJ2-3,.,.,TGTGCCAGTAGTCTCTCTGCCGGGATTAGCACAGATACGCAGTATTTT,CASSLSAGISTDTQYF
TRBV5-4,TRBJ1-1,.,TRBD1,TGTGCCAGCAGCAACAGGGGGCAAGTGGACACTGAAGCTTTCTTT,CASSNRGQVDTEAFF
TRBV30,TRBJ2-7,.,TRBD2,TGTGCCTGGAGTCTCGGAAAGGGACTAGCGGGAGGTATCTCCTACGAGCAGTACTTC,CAWSLGKGLAGGISYEQYF
TRBV18,TRBJ2-6,.,TRBD2,TGTGCCAGCTCACCACCGGGGAGGGCTGGGGCCAACGTCCTGACTTTC,CASSPPGRAGANVLTF
TRBV3-1/TRBV3-2,TRBJ1-2,.,TRBD1,TGTGCCAGCAGAAAGTTGCCCGGACAGGGGGCTGGGTCTGGCTACACCTTC,CASRKLPGQGAGSGYTF
TRBV29-1,TRBJ1-2,.,TRBD1,TGCAGCGGGGGGACAGGTAGATTAGGTGGCTACACCTTC,CSGGTGRLGGYTF
TRBV7-2,TRBJ2-7,.,TRBD2,TGTGCCAGCAGCTTCTGGTCAGGGAGGGGTGGCGAGCAGTACTTC,CASSFWSGRGGEQYF
TRBV28,TRBJ2-1,once,.,TGTGCCAGCAGTTTATATCCTAGCCGAAATGAGCAGTTCTTC,CASSLYPSRNEQFF
TRBV5-1,TRBJ2-7,.,TRBD2,TGCGCCAGCAGCTTGGACCCAGCGGGGACCTACGAGCAGTACTTC,CASSLDPAGTYEQYF
TRBV7-6,TRBJ2-2,.,.,TGTGCCAGCAGCTTCGGGAACACCGGGGAGCTGTTTTTT,CASSFGNTGELFF
TRBV7-3,TRBJ2-3,once,.,TGTGCCAGCAGCCCTTCTCGGGCAGATACGCAGTATTTT,CASSPSRADTQYF
TRBV11-3,TRBJ2-2,.,TRBD1,TGTGCCAGCAGCGGGACAGGCGGGGAGCTGTTTTTT,CASSGTGGELFF
TRBV30,TRBJ2-5,.,TRBD1,TGTGCCTGGACTGGGACAGCACAAGAGACCCAGTACTTC,CAWTGTAQETQYF
TRBV5-1,TRBJ1-2,.,TRBD1,TGCGCCAGCAGCCCGAGGGCAGGGGGGAGCCCCCGGTCTGGCTACACCTTC,CASSPRAGGSPRSGYTF
TRBV10-3,TRBJ2-2,.,TRBD2,TGTGCCATCAGTCTCAGCTGGACTAGCGGGAGCAGCGGGGAGCTGTTTTTT,CAISLSWTSGSSGELFF
TRBV9,TRBJ1-4,.,.,TGTGCCAGCAGCGTAGTGGGGGGAAAACTGTTTTTT,CASSVVGGKLFF
TRBV28,TRBJ1-2,.,TRBD1,TGTGCCACCCGTTTAGGGGGCGGTACGGACTATGGCTACACCTTC,CATRLGGGTDYGYTF
TRBV11-2,TRBJ1-5,.,TRBD1,TGTGCCAGCAGCCTTGGGACAGGGGAAAATCAGCCCCAGCATTTT,CASSLGTGENQPQHF
TRBV27,TRBJ1-6,few,TRBD1,TGTGCCAGCAGCCTCGACAGGGTAGATTCACCCCTCCACTTT,CASSLDRVDSPLHF
TRBV7-9,TRBJ1-2,few,TRBD1,TGTGCCAGCAGCTTAGGCTCCTCTGGGACAGTTCGGGGCTACACCTTC,CASSLGSSGTVRGYTF
TRBV6-5,TRBJ1-1,.,TRBD1,TGTGCCAGCAGGGACACCTACAGGGGGCCGGCTTTCTTT,CASRDTYRGPAFF
TRBV2,TRBJ2-3,.,TRBD2,TGTGCCAGGAGTCTAGCGGCCGATACGCAGTATTTT,CARSLAADTQYF
TRBV5-1,TRBJ2-7,.,TRBD1,TGCGCCAGCAGCCCCACAGGGGAATCCGAGCAGTACTTC,CASSPTGESEQYF
TRBV28,TRBJ2-7,once,TRBD2,TGTGCCAGCAGTTTATGGACTAGCGGGATCTACGAGCAGTACTTC,CASSLWTSGIYEQYF
TRBV12-3/TRBV12-4,TRBJ2-7,.,TRBD1,TGTGCCAGCAGACCGACAGGGAGCCACGAGCAGTACTTC,CASRPTGSHEQYF
TRBV6-6,TRBJ1-4,.,TRBD1,TGTGCCAGCAGGGATCGGGACAGGGGTAATGAAAAACTGTTTTTT,CASRDRDRGNEKLFF
TRBV7-9,TRBJ2-1,many,TRBD2,TGTGCCAGCAGCGAAAGCGGGAGAACCTACAATGAGCAGTTCTTC,CASSESGRTYNEQFF
TRBV28,TRBJ1-2,.,.,TGTGCCAGCAGTTTACCCAGAGGTGGCTACACCTTC,CASSLPRGGYTF